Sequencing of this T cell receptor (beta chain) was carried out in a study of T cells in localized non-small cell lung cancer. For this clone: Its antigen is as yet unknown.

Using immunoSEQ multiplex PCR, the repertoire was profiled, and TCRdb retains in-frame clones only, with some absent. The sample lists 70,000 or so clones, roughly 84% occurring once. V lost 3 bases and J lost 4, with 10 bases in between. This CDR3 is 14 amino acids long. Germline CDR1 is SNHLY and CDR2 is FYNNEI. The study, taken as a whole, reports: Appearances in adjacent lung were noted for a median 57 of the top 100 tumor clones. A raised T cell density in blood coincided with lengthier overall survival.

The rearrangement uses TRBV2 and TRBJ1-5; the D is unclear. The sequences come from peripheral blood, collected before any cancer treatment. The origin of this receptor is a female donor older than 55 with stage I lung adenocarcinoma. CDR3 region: CASSDEGWNQPQHF. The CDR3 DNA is TGTGCCAGCAGTGATGAGGGTTGGAATCAGCCCCAGCATTTT.